The T cell receptor beta chain described here comes from a study of regulatory T cells in long-lasting Graves disease. The study's findings and limits: New patients shared over 900 public clonotypes, and persistent patients shared more, with around 2,600.

With iRepertoire HTBI primers and Arm-PCR of CDR3 regions, TCR beta libraries were built. In the original workflow: Identified segments across samples numbered some 62 TRBV and approximately 14 TRBJ. TCRdb reanalysed the multiplex PCR reads using MiXCR and keeps one entry per CDR3 protein. The V and J calls follow TCRdb's processing rather than the paper's. The table lists about 200,000 distinct CDR3 sequences, less than 20% of them singletons. Time point defined: newly diagnosed GD, antithyroid drugs for less than 3 months. RNA extracted from PBMCs served as the sequencing template. This clonotype occurred a few times. What it binds is unknown. Since a much larger clone is just one base distant, this may be a read error. Germline V gene data show CDR1 as PRHDT and CDR2 as FYEKMQ (reference sequence). Trimming removed 3 bases from V and 7 bases from J, with 10 bases in between. This CDR3 spans 14 amino acids.

The sample also formed part of further work on T cells in Graves' hyperthyroidism and ophthalmopathy. That source reports: Every diagnosis used clinical symptoms, serum thyroxine and TRAb, thyroid ultrasound and orbital computed tomography. Primed by the HTBI set, a first-round RT-PCR was run on the TCR CDR3.

The chain combines TRBV13 with TRBJ1-6; D possibly corresponds to TRBD1 (5 bases). The clonotype was recovered from a woman aged 30 to 39 with Graves disease. Sequencing used peripheral blood mononuclear cells (PBMCs), obtained at new diagnosis, from a patient treated with antithyroid drugs. DNA for the CDR3: TGTGCCAGCAGCTTTGTGGGGGTCAATTCACCCCTCCACTTT. Amino acids: CASSFVGVNSPLHF.